A single sample is the source of the 22 T cell receptor beta chains below, sequenced in a study of T cell clonality in common variable immunodeficiency. Here immunoSEQ multiplex PCR was the method, and the copy in TCRdb shows in-frame clones only, minus some. The table lists about 35,000 clones, with no singletons. Sequencing was performed on peripheral blood mononuclear cells. Receptors were obtained from a person aged 18-70 years in good health.

This clone was seen at least ten times. The DNA read from the CDR3 is TGCAGTGCCAGCCCTTGGACAGGGGGACTATTTAAAGAAAAA. This gives the protein CSASPWTGGLFKEK. The full CDR3 sequence reads CSASPWTGGLFKEKLFF. The rearrangement uses TRBV20-1 and TRBJ1-4, with 10 positions matching TRBD1. Read coverage stops 3 residues before the CDR3 terminus; the germline J gene supplies the remainder. Trimming cost V 6 bases and J 8 bases; bases outside gene matches: 18. Germline V lookup: CDR1 DFQATT, CDR2 SNEGSKA (reference sequence). The CDR3 contains 17 residues.

At least ten counts were recorded for this clone. The sequence runs out 3 residues before the end of the CDR3; the remainder is reconstructed from the germline J gene. The rearrangement links TRBV19 to TRBJ1-1; D perhaps matches TRBD1 (6 bases). Germline CDR1 reads LNHDA; CDR2 reads SQIVND (reference sequence). The CDR3 runs 14 residues. The V gene lost 3 bases and the J gene lost 4 bases, with 12 bases spanning the gap. CDR3 loop: CASSMAGASTEAFF. CDR3 DNA, as far as it was read: TGTGCCAGTAGTATGGCAGGGGCATCCACTGAA.

The sample holds many counts of this clone. The CDR3 end falls 3 residues outside the read, so it is completed with the germline J gene. This chain joins TRBV6-1 and TRBJ2-1, with TRBD2 identical over 10 bases. V gave up 0 bases and J gave up 4 bases; unmatched junction bases: 6. CDR3 length equals 17 residues. Germline CDR1 reads MNHNS; CDR2 reads SASEGT. Here the CDR3 reads CASSEAILAGMYNEQFF. CDR3 bases read: TGTGCCAGCAGTGAAGCGATACTAGCGGGGATGTACAATGAG.

This clone was seen ten or more times. The read falls 3 residues short of the CDR3 end, and the missing part is taken from the germline J gene. V usage is TRBV5-1 and J usage is TRBJ2-7, with TRBD1 identical over 11 bases. Germline assignment: CDR1 SGHRS and CDR2 YFSETQ. The J segment lost 6 bases and the V segment lost 5 bases, leaving 7 bases of the junction unmatched. The CDR3 spans 14 residues. CDR3 residues: CASSSGQGALEQYF. Incomplete CDR3 DNA: TGCGCCAGCAGTTCAGGACAGGGGGCCCTCGAG.

At least ten counts were recorded for this clone. The read stops 3 residues short of the end of the CDR3; the missing end is completed from the germline J gene. The chain has TRBV10-3 and TRBJ2-7, with 9 bases identical to TRBD1. V was clipped by 3 bases and J by 3 bases; unmatched bases: 6. CDR3 length: 15 residues. Germline CDR1 reads ENHRY; CDR2 reads SYGVKD. The CDR3 region is CAISDPGTGNYEQYF. The DNA read from the CDR3 is TGTGCCATCAGTGACCCCGGGACAGGGAACTACGAG.

This clone was picked up a small number of times. The read finishes 3 residues shy of the CDR3 end, and the germline J gene is used to complete it. The chain employs TRBV7-9 and TRBJ2-3, with D possibly TRBD1 on 7 matching bases. Germline lookup yields CDR1 SEHNR and CDR2 FQNEAQ (reference sequence). This CDR3 has 14 residues. CDR3 residues: CASSLTGRGETQYF. Incomplete CDR3 DNA: TGTGCCAGCAGCTTGACAGGGCGGGGAGAGACG.

This clone has a handful of counts. The read ends 3 residues early relative to the CDR3; the germline J gene fills the gap. The genes are TRBV30 and TRBJ2-4, with D perhaps TRBD2 (7 bases). The CDR3 totals 15 residues. Looked up from germline, CDR1 is GTSNPN and CDR2 is SVGIG (reference sequence). CDR3 amino acids: CAWSPRGGARRGQYF. The sequenced CDR3 bases are TGTGCCTGGAGTCCCCGAGGGGGGGCGCGGAGAGGT.

At least ten counts were recorded for this clone. The missing CDR3 end, 3 residues past where the read stops, is filled in from the germline J gene. This chain joins TRBV15 and TRBJ2-7; 8 nucleotides align to TRBD2. The CDR3 length is 16 residues. Germline V gene sequence: CDR1 LNHNV, CDR2 YYDKDF (reference sequence). V shed 0 bases and J 2 bases; nucleotides not matched to a gene: 6. CDR3 DNA (partial): TGTGCCACCAGCAGAGATCGTAGCGGGACTACCTACGAG. Its translation is CATSRDRSGTTYE. The whole CDR3 reads CATSRDRSGTTYEQYF.

In this sample, this clone turned up a few times. The observed sequence ends 3 residues before the CDR3 terminus, with the missing tail filled in from the germline J gene. The chain is built from TRBV2 and TRBJ2-3; tentatively, D is TRBD2 (6 bases). Germline CDR1 SNHLY, CDR2 FYNNEI. V shed 6 bases and J shed 6 bases, with 10 bases lying between them. The CDR3 spans 12 residues. CDR3 DNA, as far as it was read: TGTGCCAGCAGAGACAGCGGGGATACG. It translates to CASRDSGDT. The whole CDR3 region reads CASRDSGDTQYF.

The sample holds many counts of this clone. The CDR3 end falls 3 residues outside the read, so it is completed with the germline J gene. This chain uses TRBV7-9 with TRBJ2-3, with 8 bases identical to TRBD2. The CDR3 spans 14 residues. CDR1 is SEHNR, CDR2 FQNEAQ, per germline (reference sequence). Germline trimming cut 4 bases from V and 8 bases from J; bases unmatched to any gene: 8. The CDR3 is CASSSSFRGGTQYF. The CDR3 DNA, read in part, is TGTGCCAGCAGCTCTAGTTTTCGGGGGGGTACG.

This clone was seen a handful of times. The CDR3 goes on 3 residues after the read ends, and that part is filled in from the germline J gene. The rearrangement joins TRBV10-2 to TRBJ2-1, with D possibly being TRBD2 (5 bases). V was shortened by 0 bases and J by 6 bases, with 18 bases between the two germline ends. Germline values: CDR1 WSHSY, CDR2 SAAADI. The CDR3 covers 17 residues. The covered CDR3 bases are TGCGCCAGCAGTGAGTCGAATAGGCTAGCACGTTCCAATGAG. This translates into CASSESNRLARSNE. The CDR3, in full, reads CASSESNRLARSNEQFF.

As to this clone: The CDR3 end falls 3 residues outside the read, so it is completed with the germline J gene. This chain joins TRBV19 and TRBJ1-2; maybe TRBD1 (6 bases). The germline V gene has CDR1 LNHDA and CDR2 SQIVND (reference sequence). The CDR3 runs 13 residues. The CDR3 is CASSIGQPGGYTF. CDR3 DNA (partial): TGTGCCAGTAGTATCGGACAGCCAGGGGGC.

This clone was seen more than once but under ten times. This sequence may be a read error, since a much larger clone differs from it by one base. The read ends 3 residues shy of where the CDR3 ends; the end is completed using the germline J gene. The sample has other DNA sequences that encode this CDR3 too. The rearrangement uses TRBV2 and TRBJ1-3, with D unclear. Germline V CDR1 and CDR2: SNHLY, FYNNEI. The CDR3 is 13 amino acids. CDR3 DNA, as far as it was read: TGTGCCAGCCTAAGTGCGAGAGAAGACACG. Translated, it gives CASLSAREDT. The entire CDR3 is CASLSAREDTIYF. The complete variable domain, with remaining parts taken from reference TRBV2 and TRBJ1-3, reads EPEVTQTPSHQVTQMGQEVILRCVPISNHLYFYWYRQILGQKVEFLVSFYNNEISEKSEIFDDQFSVERPDGSNFTLKIRSTKLEDSAMYFCASLSAREDTIYFGEGSWLTVV.

This clone was seen many times. The sequence runs out 3 residues before the end of the CDR3; the remainder is reconstructed from the germline J gene. This chain uses TRBV7-9 with TRBJ2-1; 8 bases align to TRBD2. The length of the CDR3 is 14 residues. V shed 5 bases and J 9 bases; nucleotides not matched to a gene: 9. Germline-derived CDR1 and CDR2 are SEHNR and FQNEAQ (reference sequence). CDR3 bases read: TGTGCCAGCAGCGTTACTAGCGGAGTAGGTGAG. Its translation is CASSVTSGVGE. The entire CDR3 protein reads CASSVTSGVGEQFF.

This clone was seen at least ten times. Sequencing ends 3 residues short of the CDR3 end; the germline J gene provides the rest. This sequence joins TRBV7-9 and TRBJ2-5; TRBD1 agrees at 9 bases. The CDR3 has 15 residues. Germline trimming cut 5 bases from V and 4 bases from J; bases unmatched to any gene: 8. Germline CDR1 and CDR2: SEHNR and FQNEAQ (reference sequence). CDR3: CASSAGTGSGETQYF. The part of the CDR3 DNA that was read is TGTGCCAGCAGCGCGGGGACAGGGAGTGGAGAGACC.

This clone was picked up many times. The read gets to within 3 residues of the CDR3 end, and the germline J gene fills in the rest. The chain couples TRBV5-4 to TRBJ2-3, with TRBD1 matching 12 bases. The CDR3 length is 16 residues. CDR1 SGHNT and CDR2 YYREEE come from the germline V gene (reference sequence). CDR3 region: CASSNGDRGRGETQYF. Incomplete CDR3 DNA: TGTGCCAGCAGCAACGGGGACAGGGGGCGTGGAGAGACG.

This clone was detected only a few times. The sequence runs out 3 residues before the end of the CDR3; the remainder is reconstructed from the germline J gene. This chain uses TRBV5-5 with TRBJ1-5, with D uncertain. From germline, CDR1 is SGHKS and CDR2 YYEKEE (reference sequence). Trimming shortened V by 0 bases and J by 3 bases, and 10 bases separated the two germline ends. The CDR3 loop spans 15 amino acids. The CDR3 DNA, read in part, is TGTGCCAGCAGCTTGGGGCCGTATACCAATCAGCCC. Amino acid sequence: CASSLGPYTNQP. The full CDR3 reads CASSLGPYTNQPQHF.

Ten or more counts support this clone. The CDR3 end is not reached by the read, which stops 3 residues before it; the germline J gene fills it in. The chain links TRBV5-8 to TRBJ1-2; D is unclear. Germline CDR1 SGHTS, CDR2 YDEGEE. V was shortened by 3 bases and J by 4 bases, with 16 bases between the two germline ends. The CDR3 sequence is 15 residues long. The DNA read from the CDR3 is TGTGCCAGCAGCTCGCTTGCCCCCGCCAGCTATGGC. It encodes CASSSLAPASYG. The full CDR3 protein is CASSSLAPASYGYTF.

This clone has at least ten counts. The DNA ends 3 residues before the CDR3 does, and the rest of the CDR3 is filled in from the germline J gene. This chain links TRBV5-3 with TRBJ2-2, with D unresolved. TRBV5-3 falls under the ORF class, with uncertain function. The CDR3 length is 11 residues. The germline V and J ends were trimmed by 9 bases and 3 bases, with 6 bases remaining between them. The sequenced CDR3 bases are TGTGCCAAGAAGGACACCGGGGAG. Encoded protein: CAKKDTGE. In full, the CDR3 reads CAKKDTGELFF.

This clone was seen at least ten times. The read comes to an end 3 residues before the CDR3 does, leaving the germline J gene to fill in the end. This chain uses TRBV20-1 with TRBJ2-2, with D possibly TRBD2 on 6 matching bases. Germline V gene lookup returns CDR1 DFQATT and CDR2 SNEGSKA (reference sequence). This CDR3 is built from 13 residues. The CDR3 protein is CSASAKGRKKLFF. The CDR3 bases that were read are TGCAGTGCTAGCGCGAAGGGGAGGAAAAAG.

On this clone: The read ends 3 residues shy of where the CDR3 ends; the end is completed using the germline J gene. The rearrangement links TRBV2 to TRBJ2-2; 8 bases are shared with TRBD2. Germline lookup yields CDR1 SNHLY and CDR2 FYNNEI. V gave up 6 bases and J gave up 2 bases; unmatched junction bases: 2. The CDR3 contains 14 residues. The DNA read from the CDR3 is TGTGCCAGCAGGAGCGGGGGAAACACCGGGGAG. Its protein product is CASRSGGNTGE. In full, the CDR3 reads CASRSGGNTGELFF.

This clone was counted at least ten times. Germline and junction disagree at one end, which may indicate a read error. The DNA ends 3 residues before the CDR3 does, and the rest of the CDR3 is filled in from the germline J gene. V is TRBV7-2 and J is TRBJ2-1, with 15 bases that match TRBD2. The CDR3 is 17 residues long. CDR1 and CDR2 (germline): SGHTA, FQGNSA. CDR3 amino acids: CASSLAGLAGGWDEQFF. The sequenced part of the CDR3 DNA is TGTGCCAGCAGCCTAGCGGGACTAGCGGGAGGTTGGGATGAG.